These T cell receptor beta chains were read from a single sample in a study of shared clonotypes between healthy human individuals. The repertoire was sequenced with immunoSEQ multiplex PCR; TCRdb's copy has only in-frame clones and lacks some. Of roughly 1.5 million clones listed, 95% to 99% were seen once; the top ten hold around 0.45%. Sequenced sample: naive CD4+ T cells sorted from blood. These receptors were obtained from a man aged 25 to 45 in good health. CDR3s include the opening cysteine and the closing phenylalanine or tryptophan. D genes are given only for firm matches. A row's size may be missing; if present it is once, few, many or a size class.

v_call	j_call	d_call	clone_size	cdr3_aa	cdr3_nt
TRBV29-1	TRBJ2-3	NA	NA	CSVSVTDTQYF	TGCAGCGTTTCGGTCACAGATACGCAGTATTTT
TRBV4-1	TRBJ2-7	TRBD2	NA	CASSQESLGTSATYEQYF	TGCGCCAGCAGCCAAGAGTCTCTAGGGACTAGTGCTACCTACGAGCAGTACTTC
TRBV29-1	TRBJ2-1	TRBD2	NA	CSVGGTSGRGSSYNEQFF	TGCAGCGTTGGTGGGACTAGCGGGAGGGGAAGCTCCTACAATGAGCAGTTCTTC
TRBV5-1	TRBJ2-7	TRBD1	once	CASSLGGFRGPSFGFYEQYF	TGCGCCAGCAGCTTGGGTGGTTTCAGGGGGCCAAGTTTCGGCTTCTACGAGCAGTACTTC
TRBV19	TRBJ2-1	TRBD2	NA	CASKVSGRGEQFF	TGTGCCAGTAAAGTGAGCGGGAGAGGGGAGCAGTTCTTC
TRBV10-2	TRBJ2-1	TRBD2	NA	CATSWITSGYNEQFF	TGCGCCACCTCATGGATCACTAGCGGCTACAATGAGCAGTTCTTC
TRBV27	TRBJ2-7	TRBD2	NA	CASSPAGGGPYEQYF	TGTGCCAGCAGTCCCGCGGGAGGGGGTCCCTACGAGCAGTACTTC
TRBV11-3	TRBJ2-6	TRBD1	NA	CASSSGQGEANVLTF	TGTGCCAGCAGCTCGGGACAGGGGGAGGCCAACGTCCTGACTTTC
TRBV5-1	TRBJ2-7	NA	NA	CASSLADTYEQYF	TGCGCCAGCAGCTTGGCGGACACTTACGAGCAGTACTTC
TRBV6-5	TRBJ1-1	NA	once	CASSYTPGPLVTEAFF	TGTGCCAGCAGTTACACGCCGGGACCGTTGGTCACTGAAGCTTTCTTT
TRBV19	TRBJ2-7	TRBD1	once	CASSREPRDRRRF	TGTGCCAGTAGTAGAGAGCCCCGGGACAGGCGTCGCTTC
TRBV1	TRBJ2-7	NA	NA	CTSSQDPRAGGPITYEQYF	TGCACCAGCAGCCAAGATCCGAGGGCAGGGGGTCCCATAACCTACGAGCAGTACTTC
TRBV28	TRBJ2-5	TRBD2	NA	CASSPTSGRASETQYF	TGTGCCAGCAGCCCGACTAGCGGGAGGGCCTCTGAGACCCAGTACTTC
TRBV14	TRBJ2-7	NA	NA	CASSQAREQYF	TGTGCCAGCAGCCAAGCTCGCGAGCAGTACTTC
TRBV12-2	TRBJ1-5	NA	NA	CASRLVGQGGRAQHF	TGTGCAAGTCGCTTAGTTGGACAGGGGGGTAGGGCCCAGCATTTT
TRBV2	TRBJ2-2	NA	once	CASSEFANVGRATGELFF	TGTGCCAGCAGTGAATTTGCGAACGTGGGCAGAGCCACCGGGGAGCTGTTTTTT
TRBV10-1	TRBJ2-3	TRBD1	NA	CASSDTGDRTDTQYF	TGCGCCAGCAGCGATACAGGGGACCGCACAGATACGCAGTATTTT